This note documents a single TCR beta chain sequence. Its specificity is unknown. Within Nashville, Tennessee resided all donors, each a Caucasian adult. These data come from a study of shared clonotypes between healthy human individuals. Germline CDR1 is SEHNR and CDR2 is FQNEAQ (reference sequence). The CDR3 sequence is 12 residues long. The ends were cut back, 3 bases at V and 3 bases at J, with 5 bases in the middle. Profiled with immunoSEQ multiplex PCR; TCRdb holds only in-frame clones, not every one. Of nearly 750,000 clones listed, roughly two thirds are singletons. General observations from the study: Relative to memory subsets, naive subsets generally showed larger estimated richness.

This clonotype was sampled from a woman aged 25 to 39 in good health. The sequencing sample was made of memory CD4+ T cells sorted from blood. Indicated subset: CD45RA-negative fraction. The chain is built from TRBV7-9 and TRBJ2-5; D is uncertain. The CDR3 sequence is CASSFNEETQYF. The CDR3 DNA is TGTGCCAGCAGCTTCAATGAAGAGACCCAGTACTTC.